Listed below are T cell receptor beta chains from one sample, sequenced in a study of T cell responses to AZD1222 COVID-19 vaccine. Data came from immunoSEQ multiplex PCR; TCRdb stores just in-frame clones and leaves some out. The sample has approximately 160,000 clones, about 92% seen once. This material consisted of peripheral blood, taken on day 0 of AZD1222 vaccination. These receptors all come from an adult in good health. CDR3s include the opening cysteine and the closing phenylalanine or tryptophan. D genes are given only for firm matches. Clone size is shown for a subset of rows, as once, few, many or a class of expanded clone.

V	D	J	size	DNA	CDR3
TRBV6-5	NA	TRBJ1-6	NA	TGTGCCAGCAGTCGCCTCCCTTCTCGTTCACCCCTCCACTTT	CASSRLPSRSPLHF
TRBV21-1	NA	TRBJ2-7	NA	TGTGCCAGCAGCAATCACCGGGAGGGTAGTTACGAGCAGTACTTC	CASSNHREGSYEQYF
TRBV28	NA	TRBJ1-1	NA	TGTGCCAGCAGTGCCCTCGGGACGAACACTGAAGCTTTCTTT	CASSALGTNTEAFF
TRBV10-3	NA	TRBJ2-3	NA	TGTGCCATCAGTGTCGGGTCGCCTAGCACAGATACGCAGTATTTT	CAISVGSPSTDTQYF
TRBV12-3/TRBV12-4	NA	TRBJ1-6	NA	TGTGCCAGCAGTCCTCAGGGAGGTTCACCCCTCCACTTT	CASSPQGGSPLHF
TRBV6-2/TRBV6-3	TRBD1	TRBJ1-4	NA	TGTGCCAGCAGTTCTCCCCCCAGGGGGAATGAAAAACTGTTTTTT	CASSSPPRGNEKLFF
TRBV4-2	TRBD1	TRBJ1-5	NA	TGTGCCAGCAGCCAGAACAGGGGGAGCAATCAGCCCCAGCATTTT	CASSQNRGSNQPQHF
TRBV4-1	TRBD1	TRBJ1-1	NA	TGCGCCAGCAGCCAAGCCCAGACAGGGGTGAACACTGAAGCTTTCTTT	CASSQAQTGVNTEAFF
TRBV27	NA	TRBJ1-4	NA	TGTGCCAGCAGTTTATTCCAGGGTGGTGAAAAACTGTTTTTT	CASSLFQGGEKLFF
TRBV19	NA	TRBJ1-5	NA	TGTGCCAGTCGAGAACAGGTTACAAGCAATCAGCCCCAGCATTTT	CASREQVTSNQPQHF
TRBV3-1/TRBV3-2	TRBD2	TRBJ2-1	few	TGTGCCAGCAGCAAAAATAGCGGGGGCTATGAGCAGTTCTTC	CASSKNSGGYEQFF
TRBV30	NA	TRBJ1-6	once	TGTGCCTGGATGGGTCCGTGGAATTCACCCCTCCACTTT	CAWMGPWNSPLHF
TRBV5-1	NA	TRBJ1-4	once	TGCGCCAGCAGACTAGAAGACAGCCCCCATGAAAAACTGTTTTTT	CASRLEDSPHEKLFF
TRBV6-5	NA	TRBJ1-5	NA	TGTGCCAGCGCGAAGGAGTATAGCAATCAGCCCCAGCATTTT	CASAKEYSNQPQHF
TRBV7-9	NA	TRBJ1-2	NA	TGTGCCAGCAGCTTAAGGCAGATAAGTGGCTACACCTTC	CASSLRQISGYTF
TRBV2	NA	TRBJ2-7	NA	TGTGCCAGCAATAACCCCCTCAGCCACTACGAGCAGTACTTC	CASNNPLSHYEQYF
TRBV19	TRBD1	TRBJ1-2	NA	TGTGCCAGTAAGCCGACAGGGTCTTTCTTCTATGGCTACACCTTC	CASKPTGSFFYGYTF
TRBV29-1	TRBD1	TRBJ2-3	NA	TGCAGCGTTTATCAGGGGGCATCCGATACGCAGTATTTT	CSVYQGASDTQYF
TRBV18	NA	TRBJ2-7	NA	TGTGCCAGCTCCCCTCGAGTTTTAGACGGAGTCGAGCAGTACTTC	CASSPRVLDGVEQYF
TRBV7-7	NA	TRBJ1-1	NA	TGTGCCAGCAGCTTATATCAGGGCTCAGAAGCTTTCTTT	CASSLYQGSEAFF
TRBV27	NA	TRBJ2-1	NA	TGTGCCAGCAGTTTAACTAGCCCCAGGGAGCAGTTCTTC	CASSLTSPREQFF
TRBV10-1	NA	TRBJ1-1	NA	TGCGCCAGCAGTGAGTCTAGGGAACGTGTTGAAGCTTTCTTT	CASSESRERVEAFF
TRBV27	NA	TRBJ2-3	NA	TGTGCCAGCAGTGCATCAGGTCTCGCCACAGATACGCAGTATTTT	CASSASGLATDTQYF
TRBV7-9	NA	TRBJ1-2	NA	TGTGCCAGCAGCTTAGCGTCCCGGAGGTGTCTTTTC	CASSLASRRCLF
TRBV4-2	NA	TRBJ2-3	NA	TGTGCCAGCAGCCACTTACTCCGCGTAGATACGCAGTATTTT	CASSHLLRVDTQYF
TRBV3-1/TRBV3-2	NA	TRBJ2-2	NA	TGTGCCAGCAGCTGGACTAACACCGGGGAGCTGTTTTTT	CASSWTNTGELFF
TRBV7-2	NA	TRBJ2-2	NA	TGTGCCAGCAGCTCCACAGGGTCGGGGGCCGGGGAGCTGTTTTTT	CASSSTGSGAGELFF
TRBV4-2	TRBD2	TRBJ2-5	NA	TGTGCCAGCAGCCGAGGGACTAGCGGGGGGGCCGTGGAGACCCAGTACTTC	CASSRGTSGGAVETQYF
TRBV9	NA	TRBJ2-5	NA	TGTGCCAGCAGCGTAACGCCGTTATTAAGCGAGACCCAGTACTTC	CASSVTPLLSETQYF
TRBV7-2	NA	TRBJ1-3	NA	TGTGCCAGCAACCTACAGGGAGCTGGAAACACCATATATTTT	CASNLQGAGNTIYF
TRBV9	TRBD2	TRBJ2-3	NA	TGTGCCAGCAGCGTGTCCCCCTCTCTAGCGGGGGGCACAGATACGCAGTATTTT	CASSVSPSLAGGTDTQYF
TRBV5-1	NA	TRBJ2-1	NA	TGCGCCAGCAGCTTCCCGGGCGGCGAGCAGTTCTTC	CASSFPGGEQFF
TRBV19	TRBD2	TRBJ2-3	NA	TGTGCCAGTAGTATATCTATAGGACTAGCGGGGGGGAAGGATACGCAGTATTTT	CASSISIGLAGGKDTQYF
TRBV7-2	TRBD1	TRBJ2-2	NA	TGTGCCAGCAGTCCCGGGACAGGGGGAGGCGGGGAGCTGTTTTTT	CASSPGTGGGGELFF
TRBV19	NA	TRBJ1-5	NA	TGTGCCAGTAGTATAGAGGGGCGCGTGAGTCAGCCCCAGCATTTT	CASSIEGRVSQPQHF
TRBV10-3	TRBD1	TRBJ1-1	NA	TGTGCCATCAGTGATCATACAGGGGGACCCACTGAAGCTTTCTTT	CAISDHTGGPTEAFF
TRBV18	NA	TRBJ1-2	NA	TGTGCCAGCTCACCCACTACAGGATTAAACTATGGCTACACCTTC	CASSPTTGLNYGYTF
TRBV18	TRBD2	TRBJ2-3	NA	TGTGCCAGCGAAGCGGGGGGCGGCACAGATACGCAGTATTTT	CASEAGGGTDTQYF
TRBV2	TRBD1	TRBJ1-2	NA	TGTGCCAGCAGTCCCTCCAGGGGGACGAACTATGGCTACACCTTC	CASSPSRGTNYGYTF
TRBV7-3	TRBD2	TRBJ2-2	NA	TGTGCCAGCAGCTCCCCCGGGACTACCTTCGGCGGGGAGCTGTTTTTT	CASSSPGTTFGGELFF
TRBV6-6	TRBD1	TRBJ1-5	NA	TGTGCCAGCGGTCCGGACAGGGCGCCTAGCAATCAGCCCCAGCATTTT	CASGPDRAPSNQPQHF
TRBV5-5	TRBD1	TRBJ1-6	NA	TGTGCCAGCAGCTTTGAGGGACAGGGATTTTCACCCCTCCACTTT	CASSFEGQGFSPLHF
TRBV3-1/TRBV3-2	TRBD1	TRBJ1-5	once	TGTGCCAGCAGCCAAGACAGGGGGAGTCAGCCCCAGCATTTT	CASSQDRGSQPQHF
TRBV5-4	TRBD2	TRBJ2-7	NA	TGTGCCAGCAGCCTGGGACTAGCGGGGAGCGAGCAGTACTTC	CASSLGLAGSEQYF
TRBV23-1	NA	TRBJ2-7	NA	TGCGCCACCCCTTATCAAGGACAGCCGTACGAGCAGTACTTC	CATPYQGQPYEQYF
TRBV27	NA	TRBJ2-3	NA	TGTGCCAGCAGTATCGGGACGGTCGGCACAGATACGCAGTATTTT	CASSIGTVGTDTQYF
TRBV18	NA	TRBJ2-1	NA	TGTGCCAGCTCGCAATCTATGAGGGGACTTTTCATCTACAATGAGCAGTTCTTC	CASSQSMRGLFIYNEQFF
TRBV29-1	NA	TRBJ1-1	NA	TGCAGCGTTCCCCAGGTAGGCAGAGCGAACACTGAAGCTTTCTTT	CSVPQVGRANTEAFF
TRBV29-1	NA	TRBJ2-3	NA	TGCAGCGGTGATCCCACTCCGGATACGCAGTATTTT	CSGDPTPDTQYF
TRBV28	NA	TRBJ2-2	NA	TGTGCCAGCAGTTTACGTATGAACACCGGGGAGCTGTTTTTT	CASSLRMNTGELFF